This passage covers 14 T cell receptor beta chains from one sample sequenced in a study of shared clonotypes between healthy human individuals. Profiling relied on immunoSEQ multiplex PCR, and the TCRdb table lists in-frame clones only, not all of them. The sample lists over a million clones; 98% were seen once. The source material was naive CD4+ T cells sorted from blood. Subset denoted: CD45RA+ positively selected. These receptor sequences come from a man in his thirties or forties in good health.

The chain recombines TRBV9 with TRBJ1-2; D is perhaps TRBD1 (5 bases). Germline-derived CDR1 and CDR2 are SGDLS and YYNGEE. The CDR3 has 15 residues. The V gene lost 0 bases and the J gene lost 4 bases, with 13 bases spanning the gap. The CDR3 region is CASSVEGTAVYGYTF. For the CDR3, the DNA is TGTGCCAGCAGCGTAGAGGGGACGGCCGTCTATGGCTACACCTTC.

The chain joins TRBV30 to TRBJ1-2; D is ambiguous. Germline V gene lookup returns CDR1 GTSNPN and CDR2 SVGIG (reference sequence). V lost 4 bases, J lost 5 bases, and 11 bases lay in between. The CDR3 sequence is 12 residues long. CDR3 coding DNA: TGTGCCTGGAATCGGGGAATTTATGGCTACACCTTC. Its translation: CAWNRGIYGYTF.

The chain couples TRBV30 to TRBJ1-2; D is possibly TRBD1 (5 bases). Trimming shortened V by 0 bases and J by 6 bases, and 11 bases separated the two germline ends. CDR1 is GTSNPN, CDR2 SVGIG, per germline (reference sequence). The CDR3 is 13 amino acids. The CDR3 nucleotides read TGTGCCTGGAGTGTACTGGGGGGAAATGGCTACACCTTC. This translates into CAWSVLGGNGYTF. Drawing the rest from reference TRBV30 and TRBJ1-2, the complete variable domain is SQTIHQWPATLVQPVGSPLSLECTVEGTSNPNLYWYRQAAGRGLQLLFYSVGIGQISSEVPQNLSASRPQDRQFILSSKKLLLSDSGFYLCAWSVLGGNGYTFGSGTRLTVV.

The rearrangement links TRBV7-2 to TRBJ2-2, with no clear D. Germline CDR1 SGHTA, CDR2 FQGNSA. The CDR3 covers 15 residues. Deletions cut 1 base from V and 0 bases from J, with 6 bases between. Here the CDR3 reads CASSLVPANTGELFF. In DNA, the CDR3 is TGTGCCAGCAGCTTAGTCCCGGCGAACACCGGGGAGCTGTTTTTT.

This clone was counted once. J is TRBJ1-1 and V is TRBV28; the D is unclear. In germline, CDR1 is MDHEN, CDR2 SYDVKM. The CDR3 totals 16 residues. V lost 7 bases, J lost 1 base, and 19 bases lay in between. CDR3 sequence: CASTLEHQGWNTEAFF. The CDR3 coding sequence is TGTGCCAGCACCCTTGAGCACCAAGGTTGGAACACTGAAGCTTTCTTT.

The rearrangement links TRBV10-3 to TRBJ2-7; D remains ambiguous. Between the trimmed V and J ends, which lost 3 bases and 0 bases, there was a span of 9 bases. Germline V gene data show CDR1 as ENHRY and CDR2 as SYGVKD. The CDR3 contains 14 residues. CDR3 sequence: CAISDNWSSYEQYF. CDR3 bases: TGTGCCATCAGTGACAACTGGAGCTCCTACGAGCAGTACTTC.

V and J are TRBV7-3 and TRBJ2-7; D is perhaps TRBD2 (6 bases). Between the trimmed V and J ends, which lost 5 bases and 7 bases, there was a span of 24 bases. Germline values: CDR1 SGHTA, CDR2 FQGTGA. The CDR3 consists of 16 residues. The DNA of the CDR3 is TGTGCCAGCAGCCCTGTAATAGGTGGAGGGCTGAGGGAGCAGTACTTC. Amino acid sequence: CASSPVIGGGLREQYF.

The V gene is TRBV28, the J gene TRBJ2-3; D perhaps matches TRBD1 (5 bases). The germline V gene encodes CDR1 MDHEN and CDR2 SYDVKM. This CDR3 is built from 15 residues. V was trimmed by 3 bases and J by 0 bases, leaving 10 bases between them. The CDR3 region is CASSFGRASTDTQYF. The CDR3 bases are TGTGCCAGCAGTTTCGGCAGGGCTAGCACAGATACGCAGTATTTT.

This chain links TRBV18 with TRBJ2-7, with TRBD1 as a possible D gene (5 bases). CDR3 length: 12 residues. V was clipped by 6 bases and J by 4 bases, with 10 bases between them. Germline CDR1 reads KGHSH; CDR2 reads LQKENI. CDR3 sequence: CASSLKGYEQYF. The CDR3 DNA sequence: TGTGCCAGCTCCCTCAAGGGGTACGAGCAGTACTTC.

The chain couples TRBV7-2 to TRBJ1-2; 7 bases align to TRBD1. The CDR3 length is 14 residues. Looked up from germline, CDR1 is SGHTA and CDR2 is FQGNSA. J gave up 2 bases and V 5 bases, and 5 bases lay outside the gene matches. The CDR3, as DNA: TGTGCCAGCAGCCTAGACAGGGTAAACTATGGCTACACCTTC. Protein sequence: CASSLDRVNYGYTF.

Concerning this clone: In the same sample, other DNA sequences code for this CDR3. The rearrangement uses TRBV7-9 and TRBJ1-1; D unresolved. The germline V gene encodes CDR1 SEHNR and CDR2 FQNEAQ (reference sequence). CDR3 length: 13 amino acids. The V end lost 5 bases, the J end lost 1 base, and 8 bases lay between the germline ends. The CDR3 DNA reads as TGTGCCAGCAGCCCAGGACCGAACACTGAAGCTTTCTTT. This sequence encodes CASSPGPNTEAFF. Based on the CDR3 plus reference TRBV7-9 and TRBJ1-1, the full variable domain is DTGVSQNPRHKITKRGQNVTFRCDPISEHNRLYWYRQTLGQGPEFLTYFQNEAQLEKSRLLSDRFSAERPKGSFSTLEIQRTEQGDSAMYLCASSPGPNTEAFFGQGTRLTVV.

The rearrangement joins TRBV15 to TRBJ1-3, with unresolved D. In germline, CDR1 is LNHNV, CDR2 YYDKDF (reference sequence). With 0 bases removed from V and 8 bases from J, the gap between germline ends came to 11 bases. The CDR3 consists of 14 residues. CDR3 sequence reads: CATSRDFGADTIYF. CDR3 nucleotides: TGTGCCACCAGCAGAGATTTTGGAGCGGACACCATATATTTT.

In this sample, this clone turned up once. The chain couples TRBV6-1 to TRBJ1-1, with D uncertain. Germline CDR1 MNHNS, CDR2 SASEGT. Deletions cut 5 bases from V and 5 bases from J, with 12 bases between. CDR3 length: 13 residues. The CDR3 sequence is CASSSSVRTEAFF. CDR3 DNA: TGTGCCAGCAGTTCCTCGGTGAGGACTGAAGCTTTCTTT.

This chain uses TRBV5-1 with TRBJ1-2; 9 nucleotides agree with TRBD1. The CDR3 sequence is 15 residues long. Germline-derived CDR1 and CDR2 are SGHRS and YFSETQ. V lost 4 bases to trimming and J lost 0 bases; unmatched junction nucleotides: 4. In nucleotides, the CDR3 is TGCGCCAGCAGCGACCGACAGGGGGCTAACTATGGCTACACCTTC. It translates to CASSDRQGANYGYTF.